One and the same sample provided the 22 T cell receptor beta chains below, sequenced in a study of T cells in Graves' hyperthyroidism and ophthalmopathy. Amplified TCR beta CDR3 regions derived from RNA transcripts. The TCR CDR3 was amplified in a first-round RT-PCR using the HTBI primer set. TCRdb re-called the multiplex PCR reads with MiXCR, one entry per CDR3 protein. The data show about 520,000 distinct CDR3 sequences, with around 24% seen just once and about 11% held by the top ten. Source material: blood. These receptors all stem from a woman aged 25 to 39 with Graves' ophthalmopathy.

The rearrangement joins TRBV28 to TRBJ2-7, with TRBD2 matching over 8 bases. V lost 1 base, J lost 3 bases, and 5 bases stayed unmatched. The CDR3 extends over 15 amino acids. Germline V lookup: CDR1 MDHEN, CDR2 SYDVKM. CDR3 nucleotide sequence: TGTGCCAGCAGTTTATCGGGAGGGAGAAACTACGAGCAGTACTTC. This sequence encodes CASSLSGGRNYEQYF.

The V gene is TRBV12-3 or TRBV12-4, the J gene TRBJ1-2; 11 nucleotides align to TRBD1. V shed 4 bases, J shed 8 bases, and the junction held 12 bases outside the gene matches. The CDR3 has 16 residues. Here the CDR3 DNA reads TGTGCCAGCAGTTACGGGCGGACAGGGGGCGCAGACGGCTACACCTTC. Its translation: CASSYGRTGGADGYTF.

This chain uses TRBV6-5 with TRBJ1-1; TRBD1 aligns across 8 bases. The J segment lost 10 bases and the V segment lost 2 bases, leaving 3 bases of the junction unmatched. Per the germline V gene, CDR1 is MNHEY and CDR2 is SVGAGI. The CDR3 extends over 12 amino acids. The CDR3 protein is CASSYPQGGAFF. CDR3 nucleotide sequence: TGTGCCAGCAGTTACCCACAGGGGGGAGCTTTCTTT.

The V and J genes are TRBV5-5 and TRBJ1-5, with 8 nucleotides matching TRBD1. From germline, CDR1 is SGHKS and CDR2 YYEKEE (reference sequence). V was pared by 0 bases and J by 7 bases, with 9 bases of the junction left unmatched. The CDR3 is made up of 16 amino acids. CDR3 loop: CASSLGAGGGLQPQHF. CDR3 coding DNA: TGTGCCAGCAGCTTGGGGGCAGGGGGCGGGCTCCAGCCCCAGCATTTT.

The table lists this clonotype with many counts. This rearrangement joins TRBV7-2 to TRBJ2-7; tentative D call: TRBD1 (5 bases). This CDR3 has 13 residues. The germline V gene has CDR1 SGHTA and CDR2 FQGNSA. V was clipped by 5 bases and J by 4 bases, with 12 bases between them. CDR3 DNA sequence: TGTGCCAGCAGCCGACAGACCATTTACGAGCAGTACTTC. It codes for CASSRQTIYEQYF. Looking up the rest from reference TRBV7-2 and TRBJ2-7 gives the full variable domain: GAGVSQSPSNKVTEKGKDVELRCDPISGHTALYWYRQSLGQGLEFLIYFQGNSAPDKSGLPSDRFSAERTGGSVSTLTIQRTQQEDSAVYLCASSRQTIYEQYFGPGTRLTVT.

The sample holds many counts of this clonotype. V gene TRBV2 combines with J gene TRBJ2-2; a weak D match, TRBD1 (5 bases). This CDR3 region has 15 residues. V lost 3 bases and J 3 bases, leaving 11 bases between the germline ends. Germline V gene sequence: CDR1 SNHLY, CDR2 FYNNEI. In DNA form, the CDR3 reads TGTGCCAGCAGTGACCAGGGTTCGGACACCGGGGAGCTGTTTTTT. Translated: CASSDQGSDTGELFF.

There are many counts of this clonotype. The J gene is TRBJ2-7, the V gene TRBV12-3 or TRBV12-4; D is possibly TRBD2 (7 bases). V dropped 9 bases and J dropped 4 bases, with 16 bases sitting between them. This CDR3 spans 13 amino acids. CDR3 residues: CASRLGGVYEQYF. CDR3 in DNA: TGTGCCAGTCGTTTAGGGGGGGTATACGAGCAGTACTTC.

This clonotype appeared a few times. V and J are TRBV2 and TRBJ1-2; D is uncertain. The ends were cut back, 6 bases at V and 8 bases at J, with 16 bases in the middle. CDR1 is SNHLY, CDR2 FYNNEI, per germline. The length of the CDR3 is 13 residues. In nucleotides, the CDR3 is TGTGCCAGCAGCGATACCAAAATAGAGGGCTACACCTTC. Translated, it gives CASSDTKIEGYTF.

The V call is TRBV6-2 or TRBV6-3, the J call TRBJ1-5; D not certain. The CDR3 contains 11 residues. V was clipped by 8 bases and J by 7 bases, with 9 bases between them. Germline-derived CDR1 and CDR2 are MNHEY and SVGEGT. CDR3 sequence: CASGRTQPQHF. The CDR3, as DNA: TGTGCCAGCGGCCGGACCCAGCCCCAGCATTTT.

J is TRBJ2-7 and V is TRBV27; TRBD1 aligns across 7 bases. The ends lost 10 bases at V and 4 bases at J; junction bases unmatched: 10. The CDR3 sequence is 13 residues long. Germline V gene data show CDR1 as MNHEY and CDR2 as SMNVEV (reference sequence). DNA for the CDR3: TGTGCCACTGCCCTTGGGACAGTTTACGAGCAGTACTTC. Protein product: CATALGTVYEQYF.

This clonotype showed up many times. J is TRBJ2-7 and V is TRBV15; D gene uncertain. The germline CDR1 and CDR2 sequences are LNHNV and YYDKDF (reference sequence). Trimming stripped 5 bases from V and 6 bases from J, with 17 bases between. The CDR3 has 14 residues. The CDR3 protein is CATSPIRVPLEQYF. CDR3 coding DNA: TGTGCCACCAGCCCGATCCGGGTTCCACTCGAGCAGTACTTC. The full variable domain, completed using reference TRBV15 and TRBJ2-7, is DAMVIQNPRYQVTQFGKPVTLSCSQTLNHNVMYWYQQKSSQAPKLLFHYYDKDFNNEADTPDNFQSRRPNTSFCFLDIRSPGLGDTAMYLCATSPIRVPLEQYFGPGTRLTVT.

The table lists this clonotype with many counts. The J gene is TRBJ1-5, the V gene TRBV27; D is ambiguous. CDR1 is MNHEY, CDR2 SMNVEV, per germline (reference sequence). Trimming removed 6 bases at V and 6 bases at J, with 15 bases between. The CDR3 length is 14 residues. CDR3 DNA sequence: TGTGCCAGCAGACGGACGCTCGAGACTCAGCCCCAGCATTTT. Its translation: CASRRTLETQPQHF.

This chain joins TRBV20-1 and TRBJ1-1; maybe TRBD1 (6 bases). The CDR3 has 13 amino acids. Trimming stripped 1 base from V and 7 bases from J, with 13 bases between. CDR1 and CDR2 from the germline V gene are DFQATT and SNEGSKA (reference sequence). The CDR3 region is CSARAGGGVEAFF. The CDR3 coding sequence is TGCAGTGCTAGAGCGGGCGGGGGCGTTGAAGCTTTCTTT.

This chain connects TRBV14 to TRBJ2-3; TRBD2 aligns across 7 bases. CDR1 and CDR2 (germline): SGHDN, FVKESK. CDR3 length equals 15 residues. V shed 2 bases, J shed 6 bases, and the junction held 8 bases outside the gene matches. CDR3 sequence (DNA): TGTGCCAGCAGCCAACAGGGAGGGGTTTTTGATACGCAGTATTTT. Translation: CASSQQGGVFDTQYF.

The CDR3 DNA is TGTGCCAGTAGTTTAAGGGACCCTGAGACCCAGTACTTC. Protein sequence: CASSLRDPETQYF. V is TRBV19 and J is TRBJ2-5, with D tentatively TRBD1 or TRBD2 (5 bases each). CDR3 size: 13 residues. Germline lookup yields CDR1 LNHDA and CDR2 SQIVND (reference sequence). Between the trimmed V and J ends, which lost 5 bases and 5 bases, there was a span of 12 bases.

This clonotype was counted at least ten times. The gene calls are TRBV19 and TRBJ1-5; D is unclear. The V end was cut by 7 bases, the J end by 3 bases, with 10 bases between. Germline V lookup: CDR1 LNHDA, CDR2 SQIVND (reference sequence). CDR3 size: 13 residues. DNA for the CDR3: TGTGCCAGTACCGACTTAATCAATCAGCCCCAGCATTTT. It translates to CASTDLINQPQHF.

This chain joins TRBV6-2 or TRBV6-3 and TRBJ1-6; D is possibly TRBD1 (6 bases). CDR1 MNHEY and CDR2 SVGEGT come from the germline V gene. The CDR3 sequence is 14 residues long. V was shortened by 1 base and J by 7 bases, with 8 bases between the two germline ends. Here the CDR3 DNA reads TGTGCCAGCAGTTACTTGGACAGCAATTCACCCCTCCACTTT. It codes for CASSYLDSNSPLHF.

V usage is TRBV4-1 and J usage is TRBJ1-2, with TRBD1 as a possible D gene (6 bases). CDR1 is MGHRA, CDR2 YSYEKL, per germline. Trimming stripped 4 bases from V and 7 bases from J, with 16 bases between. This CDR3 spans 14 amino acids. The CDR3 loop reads CASSPDGGQGGYTF. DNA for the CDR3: TGCGCCAGCAGCCCAGACGGGGGGCAAGGTGGCTACACCTTC.

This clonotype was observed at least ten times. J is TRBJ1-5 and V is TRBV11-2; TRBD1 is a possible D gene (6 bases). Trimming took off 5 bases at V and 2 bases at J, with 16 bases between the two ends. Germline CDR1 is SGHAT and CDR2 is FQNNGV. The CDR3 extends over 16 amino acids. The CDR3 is CASSAGAGPRNQPQHF. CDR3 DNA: TGTGCCAGCAGCGCGGGGGCAGGCCCACGCAATCAGCCCCAGCATTTT.

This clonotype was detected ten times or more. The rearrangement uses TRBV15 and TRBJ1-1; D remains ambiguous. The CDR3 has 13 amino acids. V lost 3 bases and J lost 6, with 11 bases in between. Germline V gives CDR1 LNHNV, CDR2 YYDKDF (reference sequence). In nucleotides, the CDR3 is TGTGCCACCAGCAGCGTCACACCTGCTGAAGCTTTCTTT. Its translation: CATSSVTPAEAFF.

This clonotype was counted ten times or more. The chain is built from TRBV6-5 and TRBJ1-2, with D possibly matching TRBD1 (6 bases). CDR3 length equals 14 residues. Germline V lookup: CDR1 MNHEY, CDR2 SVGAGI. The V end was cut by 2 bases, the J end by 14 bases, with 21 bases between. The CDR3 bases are TGTGCCAGCAGTTACGCGGACAGTCTCATCTTTGCGACCTTC. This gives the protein CASSYADSLIFATF.

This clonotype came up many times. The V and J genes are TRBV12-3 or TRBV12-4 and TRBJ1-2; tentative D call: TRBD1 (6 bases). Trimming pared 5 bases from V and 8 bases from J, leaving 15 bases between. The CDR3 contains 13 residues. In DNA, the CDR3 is TGTGCCAGCAGTACCACGGACAGCGGGGGCTACACCTTC. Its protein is CASSTTDSGGYTF.